This T cell receptor (beta chain) was profiled in a study of T cell responses to AZD1222 COVID-19 vaccine. In the study overall: Doses given second, at about 4 or about 12 weeks, were pooled.

About this clone: Its antigen remains unidentified.

The germline CDR1 and CDR2 sequences are LNHNV and YYDKDF (reference sequence). The CDR3 has 18 residues. V was pared by 0 bases and J by 4 bases, with 12 bases of the junction left unmatched. Clones were read by immunoSEQ multiplex PCR, and TCRdb kept only the in-frame ones, dropping some. Of just over 150,000 clones in the sample, about nine tenths were seen once. The study, taken as a whole, reports: Vaccine-associated CD4 TCRs spanned spike, dominant at 160-218 and 743-854.

The sequence came from an adult in good health. The input for sequencing was peripheral blood, taken on day 0 of AZD1222 vaccination. The J gene is TRBJ1-2, the V gene TRBV15, with TRBD1 matching over 9 bases. CDR3 sequence: CATSRDFDRGELSYGYTF. CDR3 nucleotide sequence: TGTGCCACCAGCAGAGACTTTGACAGGGGGGAGTTGAGCTATGGCTACACCTTC. The whole variable domain, remainder taken from reference TRBV15 and TRBJ1-2, is DAMVIQNPRYQVTQFGKPVTLSCSQTLNHNVMYWYQQKSSQAPKLLFHYYDKDFNNEADTPDNFQSRRPNTSFCFLDIRSPGLGDTAMYLCATSRDFDRGELSYGYTFGSGTRLTVV.